This T cell receptor beta chain originates from a study of blood T cell repertoires in COVID-19 (dated by TCRdb to the early 2020s). For the wider study: Samples from collaborators originated in the United States, Italy and Spain and spanned both the acute and convalescent phases of COVID-19. Samples came from the ongoing ImmuneRACE study (first 160 participants) plus 1,254 subjects from 6 global collaborators. The dataset comprised deeply sampled blood TCRbeta repertoires from subjects exposed to, actively infected with, or recovered from COVID-19. Where available, HLA class I and class II types were taken from metadata supplied by the sample provider and were not determined by assay-based typing. The material from the prospective study consisted of cDNA or gDNA derived from T cells, B-cell-depleted T cells, or PBMCs. A de-identified subject ID, COVID-19 status, age in years and sex were almost always included in the sample metadata. The repertoires were released in a freely available public database intended as a resource for research on the immune response to SARS-CoV-2.

Collaborating institutions collected whole blood in K2EDTA tubes following their own protocols. Collaborator samples were shipped for TCRbeta analysis as frozen whole blood, isolated PBMCs, or DNA extracted from either sample type. This clone is a singleton in its sample. Its antigen remains undetermined. Base qualities are not recorded, but no much larger clone differs from it by a single base. General study outcomes and caveats: The amount of clinical and demographic metadata varied by source and participant and was provided uncurated.

TCRbeta CDR3 regions were amplified from genomic DNA using the immunoSEQ Assay, a bias-controlled multiplex PCR. The paper's data handling went like this. Within the assay, amplification of reference gene primers was used to estimate how many nucleated cells each sample contained. Sequence reads were collapsed and filtered to measure the absolute abundance of every unique TCRbeta CDR3 rearrangement. For each sample, productive Simpson clonality was calculated as the square root of Simpson's diversity index across productive rearrangements. TCRdb carries this immuneACCESS record with in-frame sequences only. Its versions omit some clonotypes, under half of them owing to an unresolved V gene in the studies checked, with the rest unexplained. D and trimming were read from the DNA, whereas the V and J calls and clone size are those reported in that table. In all, the sample holds about 140,000 clones, and about 90% of those were seen once. Jointly, the top ten make up 11% of the sample.

Counted from cysteine to phenylalanine, this CDR3 has 13 amino acids. The DNA shown is the 39-base CDR3, in frame from base 1. In the germline V gene (reference sequence), CDR1 corresponds to SGHAT and CDR2 to FQDESV. Cut back by 5 bases and 4 bases, the V and J ends lie 9 bases apart. The sequenced sample consisted of peripheral blood. This clonotype was sampled from a woman aged 80 or older with acute or convalescent COVID-19. Recombination connected TRBV11-1 to TRBJ1-5; possibly the D gene is TRBD1, per 5 matching bases. The sequenced DNA: TGTGCCAGCAGCGTTGGACAAAATCAGCCCCAGCATTTT. It encodes CASSVGQNQPQHF.